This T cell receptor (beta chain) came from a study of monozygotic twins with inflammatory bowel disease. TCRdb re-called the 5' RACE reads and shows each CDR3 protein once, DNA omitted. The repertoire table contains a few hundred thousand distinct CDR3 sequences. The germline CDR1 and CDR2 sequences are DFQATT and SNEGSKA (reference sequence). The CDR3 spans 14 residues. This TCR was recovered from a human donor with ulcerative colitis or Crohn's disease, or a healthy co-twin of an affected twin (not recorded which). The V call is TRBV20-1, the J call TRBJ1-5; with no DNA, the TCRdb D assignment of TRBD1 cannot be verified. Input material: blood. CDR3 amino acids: CSAPDQGPNQPQHF.